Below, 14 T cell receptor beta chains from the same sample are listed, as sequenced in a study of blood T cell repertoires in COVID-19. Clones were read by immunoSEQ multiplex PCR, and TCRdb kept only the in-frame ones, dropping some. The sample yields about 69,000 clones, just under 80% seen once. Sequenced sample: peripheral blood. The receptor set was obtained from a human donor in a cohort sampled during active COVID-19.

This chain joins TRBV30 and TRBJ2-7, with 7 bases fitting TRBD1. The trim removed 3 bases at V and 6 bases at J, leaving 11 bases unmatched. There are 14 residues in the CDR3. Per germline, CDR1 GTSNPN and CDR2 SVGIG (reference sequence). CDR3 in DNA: TGTGCCTGGAGGGGGCAGGGGGTTGTAGGCGAGCAGTACTTC. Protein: CAWRGQGVVGEQYF.

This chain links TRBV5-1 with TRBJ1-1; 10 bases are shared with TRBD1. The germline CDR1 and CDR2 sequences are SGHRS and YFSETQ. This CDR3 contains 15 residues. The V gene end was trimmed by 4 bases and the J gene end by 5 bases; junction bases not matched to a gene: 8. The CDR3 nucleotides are TGCGCCAGCAGCCCTGGACAGGGGGTCCGGACTGAAGCTTTCTTT. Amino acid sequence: CASSPGQGVRTEAFF.

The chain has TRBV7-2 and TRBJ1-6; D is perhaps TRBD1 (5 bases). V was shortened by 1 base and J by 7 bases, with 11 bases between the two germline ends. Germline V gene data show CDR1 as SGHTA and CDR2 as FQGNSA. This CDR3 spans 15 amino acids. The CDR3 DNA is TGTGCCAGCAGCTTAGATGGCAGGGTAAATTCACCCCTCCACTTT. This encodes CASSLDGRVNSPLHF.

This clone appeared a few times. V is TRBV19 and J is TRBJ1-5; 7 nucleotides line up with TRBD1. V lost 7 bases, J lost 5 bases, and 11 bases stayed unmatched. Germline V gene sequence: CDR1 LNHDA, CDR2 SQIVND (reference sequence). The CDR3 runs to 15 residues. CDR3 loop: CASKGDSTLHQPQHF. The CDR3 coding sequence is TGTGCCAGTAAGGGGGACAGCACTCTCCATCAGCCCCAGCATTTT.

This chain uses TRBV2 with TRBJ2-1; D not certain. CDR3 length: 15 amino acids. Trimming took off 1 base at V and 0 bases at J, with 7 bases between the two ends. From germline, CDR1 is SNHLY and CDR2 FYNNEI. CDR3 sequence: CASSEGLSSYNEQFF. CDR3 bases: TGTGCCAGCAGTGAAGGACTGAGCTCCTACAATGAGCAGTTCTTC.

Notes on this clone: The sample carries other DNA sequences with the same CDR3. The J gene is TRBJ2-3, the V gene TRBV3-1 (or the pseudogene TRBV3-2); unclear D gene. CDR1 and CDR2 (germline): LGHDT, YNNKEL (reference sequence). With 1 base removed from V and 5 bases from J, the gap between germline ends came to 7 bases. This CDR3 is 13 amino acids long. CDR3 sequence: CASSQAVIDTQYF. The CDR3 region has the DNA TGTGCCAGCAGCCAAGCGGTTATAGATACGCAGTATTTT.

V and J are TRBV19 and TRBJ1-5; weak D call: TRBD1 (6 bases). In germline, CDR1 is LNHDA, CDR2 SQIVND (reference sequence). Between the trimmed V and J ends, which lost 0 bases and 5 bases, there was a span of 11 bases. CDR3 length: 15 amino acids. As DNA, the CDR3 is TGTGCCAGTAGTATAGATGGGACAAACTATCAGCCCCAGCATTTT. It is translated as CASSIDGTNYQPQHF.

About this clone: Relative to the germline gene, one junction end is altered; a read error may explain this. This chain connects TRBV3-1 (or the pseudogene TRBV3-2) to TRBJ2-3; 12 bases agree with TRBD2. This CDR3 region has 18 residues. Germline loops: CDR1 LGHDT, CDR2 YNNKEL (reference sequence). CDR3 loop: CANSPGGLGLAGKNTQYF. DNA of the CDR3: TGTGCCAACAGCCCAGGCGGACTTGGACTAGCGGGAAAAAATACGCAGTATTTT.

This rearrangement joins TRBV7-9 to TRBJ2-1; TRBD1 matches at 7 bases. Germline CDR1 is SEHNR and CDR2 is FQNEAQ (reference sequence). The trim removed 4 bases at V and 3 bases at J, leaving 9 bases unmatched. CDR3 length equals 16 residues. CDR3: CASSSPSGTVYNEQFF. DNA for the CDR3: TGTGCCAGCAGCTCGCCATCCGGGACAGTCTACAATGAGCAGTTCTTC.

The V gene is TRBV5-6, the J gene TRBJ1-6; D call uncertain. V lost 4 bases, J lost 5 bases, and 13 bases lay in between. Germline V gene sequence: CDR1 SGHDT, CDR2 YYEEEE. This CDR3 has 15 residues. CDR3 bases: TGTGCCAGCAGCGCGGGCCTTCGGGATAATTCACCCCTCCACTTT. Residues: CASSAGLRDNSPLHF. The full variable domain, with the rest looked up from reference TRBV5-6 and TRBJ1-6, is DAGVTQSPTHLIKTRGQQVTLRCSPKSGHDTVSWYQQALGQGPQFIFQYYEEEERQRGNFPDRFSGHQFPNYSSELNVNALLLGDSALYLCASSAGLRDNSPLHFGNGTRLTVT.

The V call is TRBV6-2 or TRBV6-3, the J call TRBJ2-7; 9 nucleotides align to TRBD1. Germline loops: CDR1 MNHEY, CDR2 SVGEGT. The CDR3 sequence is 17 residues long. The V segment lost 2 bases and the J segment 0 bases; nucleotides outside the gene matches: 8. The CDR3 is CASSYTKQGASSYEQYF. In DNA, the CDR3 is TGTGCCAGCAGTTACACAAAACAGGGGGCGAGCTCCTACGAGCAGTACTTC.

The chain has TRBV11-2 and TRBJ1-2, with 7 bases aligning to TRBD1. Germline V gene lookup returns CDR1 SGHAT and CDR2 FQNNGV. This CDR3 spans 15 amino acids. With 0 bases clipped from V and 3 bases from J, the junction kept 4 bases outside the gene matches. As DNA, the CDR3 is TGTGCCAGCAGCTTAGATCTGGGACAGCACTATGGCTACACCTTC. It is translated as CASSLDLGQHYGYTF. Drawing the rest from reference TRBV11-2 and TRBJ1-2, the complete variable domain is EAGVAQSPRYKIIEKRQSVAFWCNPISGHATLYWYQQILGQGPKLLIQFQNNGVVDDSQLPKDRFSAERLKGVDSTLKIQPAKLEDSAVYLCASSLDLGQHYGYTFGSGTRLTVV.

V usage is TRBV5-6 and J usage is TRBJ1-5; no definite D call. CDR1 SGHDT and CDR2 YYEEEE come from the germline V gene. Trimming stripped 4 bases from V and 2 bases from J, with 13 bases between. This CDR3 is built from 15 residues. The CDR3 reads CASSLRGPGNQPQHF. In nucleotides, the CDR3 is TGTGCCAGCAGCCTCCGGGGTCCGGGCAATCAGCCCCAGCATTTT.

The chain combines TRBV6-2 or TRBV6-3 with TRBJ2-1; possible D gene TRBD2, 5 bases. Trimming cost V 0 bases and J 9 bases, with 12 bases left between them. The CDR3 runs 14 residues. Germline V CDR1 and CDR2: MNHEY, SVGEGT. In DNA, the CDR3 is TGTGCCAGCAGTTACTCGACGGACTTCAGTGAGCAGTTCTTC. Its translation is CASSYSTDFSEQFF.